This TCR beta chain was sequenced for a study of shared clonotypes between healthy human individuals. As defined, naive CD8 cells were CD45RO-negative and positively selected for CCR7, with terminally differentiated effector memory CD45RA+ cells excluded. CDR3 length: 12 residues. V lost 6 bases and J lost 2, with 7 bases in between. The V gene's germline CDR1 is LNHDA and CDR2 SQIVND (reference sequence). TCRdb's copy holds only in-frame clones and misses some; the assay was immunoSEQ multiplex PCR. The repertoire holds hundreds of thousands of clones, about 95% seen once, with about 0.11% in the top ten.

The sequence was collected from a woman in her 30s in good health. What was sequenced was naive CD8+ T cells sorted from blood. The chain links TRBV19 to TRBJ1-1; D not resolved. The CDR3 DNA is TGTGCCAGTAGGGTTAGAAACACTGAAGCTTTCTTT. It is translated as CASRVRNTEAFF. The variable domain in full, with the rest retrieved from reference TRBV19 and TRBJ1-1, is DGGITQSPKYLFRKEGQNVTLSCEQNLNHDAMYWYRQDPGQGLRLIYYSQIVNDFQKGDIAEGYSVSREKKESFPLTVTSAQKNPTAFYLCASRVRNTEAFFGQGTRLTVV.